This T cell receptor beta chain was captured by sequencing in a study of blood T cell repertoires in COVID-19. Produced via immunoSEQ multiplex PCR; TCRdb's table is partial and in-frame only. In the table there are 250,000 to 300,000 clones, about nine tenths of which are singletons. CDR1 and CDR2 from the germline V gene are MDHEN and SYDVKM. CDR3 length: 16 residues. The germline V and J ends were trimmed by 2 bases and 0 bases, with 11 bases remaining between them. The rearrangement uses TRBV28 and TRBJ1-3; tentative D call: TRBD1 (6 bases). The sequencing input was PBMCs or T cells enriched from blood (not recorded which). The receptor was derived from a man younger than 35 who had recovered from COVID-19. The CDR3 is CASSLRGASSGNTIYF. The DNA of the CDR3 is TGTGCCAGCAGTTTACGGGGGGCAAGCTCTGGAAACACCATATATTTT.